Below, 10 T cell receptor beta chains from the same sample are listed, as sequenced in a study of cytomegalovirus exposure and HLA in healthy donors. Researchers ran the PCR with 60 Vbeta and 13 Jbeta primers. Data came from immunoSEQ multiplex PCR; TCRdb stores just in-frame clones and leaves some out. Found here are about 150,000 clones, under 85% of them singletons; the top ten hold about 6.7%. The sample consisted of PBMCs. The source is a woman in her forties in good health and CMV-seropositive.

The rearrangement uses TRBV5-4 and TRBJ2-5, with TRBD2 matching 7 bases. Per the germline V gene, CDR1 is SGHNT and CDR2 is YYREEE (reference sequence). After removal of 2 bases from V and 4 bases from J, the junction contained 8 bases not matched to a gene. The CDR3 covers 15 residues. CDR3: CASSFGLVDGETQYF. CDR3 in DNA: TGTGCCAGCAGCTTTGGACTAGTGGACGGAGAGACCCAGTACTTC.

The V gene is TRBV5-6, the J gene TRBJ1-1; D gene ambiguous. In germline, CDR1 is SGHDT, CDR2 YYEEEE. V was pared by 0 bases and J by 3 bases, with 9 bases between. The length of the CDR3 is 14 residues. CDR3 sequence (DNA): TGTGCCAGCAGCTTGGGGCAGGCCTACACTGAAGCTTTCTTT. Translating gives CASSLGQAYTEAFF.

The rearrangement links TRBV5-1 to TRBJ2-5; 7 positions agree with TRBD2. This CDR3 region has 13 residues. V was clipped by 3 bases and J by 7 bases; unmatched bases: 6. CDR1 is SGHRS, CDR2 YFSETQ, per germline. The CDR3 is CASSSKRGGTQYF. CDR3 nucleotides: TGCGCCAGCAGCTCCAAACGCGGGGGGACCCAGTACTTC.

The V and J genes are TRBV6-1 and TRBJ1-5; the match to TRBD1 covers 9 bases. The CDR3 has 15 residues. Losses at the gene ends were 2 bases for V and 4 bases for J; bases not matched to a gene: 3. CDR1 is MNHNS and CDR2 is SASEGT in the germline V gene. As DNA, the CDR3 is TGTGCCAGCAGTGAATGGGACAGGGTAAATCAGCCCCAGCATTTT. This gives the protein CASSEWDRVNQPQHF.

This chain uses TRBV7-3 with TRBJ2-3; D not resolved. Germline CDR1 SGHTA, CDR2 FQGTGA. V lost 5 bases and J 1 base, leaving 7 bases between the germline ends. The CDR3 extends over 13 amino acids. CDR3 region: CASSPPGTDTQYF. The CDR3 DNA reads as TGTGCCAGCAGCCCCCCCGGCACAGATACGCAGTATTTT. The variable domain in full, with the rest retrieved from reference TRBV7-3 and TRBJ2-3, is GAGVSQTPSNKVTEKGKYVELRCDPISGHTALYWYRQSLGQGPEFLIYFQGTGAADDSGLPNDRFFAVRPEGSVSTLKIQRTERGDSAVYLCASSPPGTDTQYFGPGTRLTVL.

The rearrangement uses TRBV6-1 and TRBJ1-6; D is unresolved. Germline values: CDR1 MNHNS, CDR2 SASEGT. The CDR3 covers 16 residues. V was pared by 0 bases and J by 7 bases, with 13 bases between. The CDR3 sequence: CASSEALGVGNSPLHF. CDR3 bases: TGTGCCAGCAGTGAAGCGCTCGGGGTAGGGAATTCACCCCTCCACTTT.

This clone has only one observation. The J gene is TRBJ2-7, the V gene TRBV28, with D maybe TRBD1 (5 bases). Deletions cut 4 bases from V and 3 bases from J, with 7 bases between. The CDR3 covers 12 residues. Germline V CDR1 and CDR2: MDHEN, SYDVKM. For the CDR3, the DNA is TGTGCCAGCAGTTCGGACATCTACGAGCAGTACTTC. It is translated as CASSSDIYEQYF.

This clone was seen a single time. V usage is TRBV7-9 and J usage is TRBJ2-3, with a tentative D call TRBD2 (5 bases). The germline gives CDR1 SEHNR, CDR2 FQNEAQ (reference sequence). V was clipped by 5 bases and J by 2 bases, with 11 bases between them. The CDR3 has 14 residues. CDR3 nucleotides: TGTGCCAGCAGCCGGACTCTGTTCACAGATACGCAGTATTTT. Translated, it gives CASSRTLFTDTQYF.

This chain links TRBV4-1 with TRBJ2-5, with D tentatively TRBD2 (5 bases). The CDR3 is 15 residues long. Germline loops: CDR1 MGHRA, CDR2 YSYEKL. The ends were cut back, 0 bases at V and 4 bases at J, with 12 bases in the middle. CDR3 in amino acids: CASSQDPLARETQYF. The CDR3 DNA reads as TGCGCCAGCAGCCAAGATCCCCTAGCAAGAGAGACCCAGTACTTC.

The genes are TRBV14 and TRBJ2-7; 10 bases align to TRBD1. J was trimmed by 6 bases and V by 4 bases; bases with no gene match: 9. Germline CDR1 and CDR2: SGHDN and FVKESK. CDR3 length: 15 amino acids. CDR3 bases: TGTGCCAGCAGCCGCGGAGGGACAGGGGTCGGCGAGCAGTACTTC. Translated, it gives CASSRGGTGVGEQYF.